This TCR beta chain was obtained from a study of blood T cell repertoires in COVID-19. About the research overall: Some COVID-19 samples were acute and others convalescent; all came from the United States, Italy and Spain. T cells, B-cell-depleted T cells, or PBMCs supplied cDNA or gDNA.

Authors' processing steps: Using reference gene primer amplification, nucleated cell counts were estimated. TCRdb's copy holds only in-frame clones and misses some; the assay was immunoSEQ multiplex PCR. V and J calls and clone size are as listed in that table; D and trimming were resolved from the DNA. The sample has 250,000 to 300,000 clones; around 78% are singletons. This clone turned up a few times. Germline loops: CDR1 SGHTA, CDR2 FQGTGA. Trimming removed 6 bases from V and 8 bases from J; junction bases left unmatched: 19. CDR3 length equals 17 residues. The chain couples TRBV7-3 to TRBJ1-2; TRBD1 aligns across 9 bases. This receptor was taken from a man aged 60 to 75 who had recovered from COVID-19. Sequenced input: peripheral blood. The chain's CDR3 is CASRNLQAGTGFGGYTF. CDR3 in DNA: TGTGCCAGCAGGAACCTACAAGCCGGGACAGGGTTCGGCGGCTACACCTTC.